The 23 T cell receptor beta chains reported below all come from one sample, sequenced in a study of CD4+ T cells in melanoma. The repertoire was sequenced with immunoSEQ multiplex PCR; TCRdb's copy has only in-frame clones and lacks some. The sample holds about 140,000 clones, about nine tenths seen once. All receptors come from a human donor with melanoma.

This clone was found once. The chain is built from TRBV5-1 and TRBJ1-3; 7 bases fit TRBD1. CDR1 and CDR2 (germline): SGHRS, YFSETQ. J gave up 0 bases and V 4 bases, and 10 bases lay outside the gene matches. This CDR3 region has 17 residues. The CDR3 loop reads CASSMTPGQSSGNTIYF. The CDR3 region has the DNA TGCGCCAGCAGCATGACCCCGGGACAGAGCTCTGGAAACACCATATATTTT.

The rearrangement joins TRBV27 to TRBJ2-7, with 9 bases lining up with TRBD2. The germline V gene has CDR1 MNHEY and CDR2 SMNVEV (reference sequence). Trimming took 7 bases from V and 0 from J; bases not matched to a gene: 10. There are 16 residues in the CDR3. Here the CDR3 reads CASKWRGGQSSYEQYF. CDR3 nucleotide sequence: TGTGCCAGCAAATGGCGGGGGGGACAGAGCTCCTACGAGCAGTACTTC.

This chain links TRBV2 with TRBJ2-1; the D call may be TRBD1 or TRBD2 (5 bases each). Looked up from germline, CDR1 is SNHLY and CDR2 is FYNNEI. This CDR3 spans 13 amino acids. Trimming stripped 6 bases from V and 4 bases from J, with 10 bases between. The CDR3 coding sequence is TGTGCCAGCAGGGGACCAAATTACAATGAGCAGTTCTTC. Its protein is CASRGPNYNEQFF.

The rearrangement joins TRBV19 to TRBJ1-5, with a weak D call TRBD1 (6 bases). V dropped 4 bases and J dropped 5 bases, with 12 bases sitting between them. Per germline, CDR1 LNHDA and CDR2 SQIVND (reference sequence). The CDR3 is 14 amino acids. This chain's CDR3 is CASSTSGDHQPQHF. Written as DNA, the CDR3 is TGTGCCAGTAGTACCTCAGGGGACCATCAGCCCCAGCATTTT.

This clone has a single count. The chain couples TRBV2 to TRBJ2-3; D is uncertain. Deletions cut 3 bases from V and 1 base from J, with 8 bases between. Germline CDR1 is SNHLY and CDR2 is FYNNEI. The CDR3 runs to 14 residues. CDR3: CASSENLRTDTQYF. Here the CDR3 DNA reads TGTGCCAGCAGTGAGAACTTACGCACAGATACGCAGTATTTT. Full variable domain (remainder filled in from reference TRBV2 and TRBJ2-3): EPEVTQTPSHQVTQMGQEVILRCVPISNHLYFYWYRQILGQKVEFLVSFYNNEISEKSEIFDDQFSVERPDGSNFTLKIRSTKLEDSAMYFCASSENLRTDTQYFGPGTRLTVL.

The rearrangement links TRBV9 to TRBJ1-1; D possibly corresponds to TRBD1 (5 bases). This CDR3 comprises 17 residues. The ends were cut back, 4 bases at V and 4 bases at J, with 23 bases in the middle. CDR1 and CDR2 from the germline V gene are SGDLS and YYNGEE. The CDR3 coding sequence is TGTGCCAGCAGCCCGGGGCGGACAACCCGAGCGAGCACTGAAGCTTTCTTT. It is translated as CASSPGRTTRASTEAFF.

The CDR3 is CASSIIRAVGDQYGYTF. The CDR3 DNA is TGTGCCAGTAGTATCATCCGGGCAGTCGGCGACCAGTATGGCTACACCTTC. The chain is built from TRBV19 and TRBJ1-2, with D unresolved. V was pared by 3 bases and J by 5 bases, with 22 bases between. This CDR3 is built from 17 residues. Germline V gene data show CDR1 as LNHDA and CDR2 as SQIVND (reference sequence).

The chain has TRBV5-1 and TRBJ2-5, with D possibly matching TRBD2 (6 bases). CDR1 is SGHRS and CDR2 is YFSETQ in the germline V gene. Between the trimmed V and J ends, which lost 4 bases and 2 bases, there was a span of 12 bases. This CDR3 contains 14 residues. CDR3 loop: CASSGGTAQETQYF. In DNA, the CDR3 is TGCGCCAGCAGCGGCGGGACCGCTCAAGAGACCCAGTACTTC.

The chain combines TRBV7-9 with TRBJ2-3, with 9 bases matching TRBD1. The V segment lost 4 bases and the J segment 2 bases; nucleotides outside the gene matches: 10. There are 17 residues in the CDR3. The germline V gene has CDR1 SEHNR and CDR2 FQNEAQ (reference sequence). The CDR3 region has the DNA TGTGCCAGCAGCTCGGTCCCGGGACAGGGAACCACAGATACGCAGTATTTT. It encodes CASSSVPGQGTTDTQYF. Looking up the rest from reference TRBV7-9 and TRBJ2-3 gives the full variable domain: DTGVSQNPRHKITKRGQNVTFRCDPISEHNRLYWYRQTLGQGPEFLTYFQNEAQLEKSRLLSDRFSAERPKGSFSTLEIQRTEQGDSAMYLCASSSVPGQGTTDTQYFGPGTRLTVL.

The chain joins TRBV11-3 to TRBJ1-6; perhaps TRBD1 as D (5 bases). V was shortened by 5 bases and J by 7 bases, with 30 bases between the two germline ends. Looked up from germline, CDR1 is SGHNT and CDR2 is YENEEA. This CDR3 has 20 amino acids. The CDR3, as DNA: TGTGCCAGCAGCCCGGGGACTGACGGGGGATCATTCGTTCGGAATTCACCCCTCCACTTT. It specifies CASSPGTDGGSFVRNSPLHF.

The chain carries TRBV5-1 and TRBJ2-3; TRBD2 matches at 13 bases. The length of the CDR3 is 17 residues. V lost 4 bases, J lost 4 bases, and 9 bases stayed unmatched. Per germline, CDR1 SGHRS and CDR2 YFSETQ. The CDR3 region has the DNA TGCGCCAGCAGCCGGGGGACTAGCGGGGTAGTCGCAGATACGCAGTATTTT. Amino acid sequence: CASSRGTSGVVADTQYF.

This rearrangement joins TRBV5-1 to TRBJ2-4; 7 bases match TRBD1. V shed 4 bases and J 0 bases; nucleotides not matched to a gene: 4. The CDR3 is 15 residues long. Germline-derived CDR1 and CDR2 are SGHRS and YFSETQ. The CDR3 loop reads CASSPGQLAKNIQYF. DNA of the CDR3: TGCGCCAGCAGCCCGGGACAGCTAGCCAAAAACATTCAGTACTTC.

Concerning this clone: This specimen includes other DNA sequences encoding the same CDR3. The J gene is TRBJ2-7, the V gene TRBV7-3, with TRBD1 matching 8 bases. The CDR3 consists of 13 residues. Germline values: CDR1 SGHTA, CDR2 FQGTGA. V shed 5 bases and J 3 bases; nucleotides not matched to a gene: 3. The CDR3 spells CASSTGQGYEQYF. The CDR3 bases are TGTGCCAGCAGCACCGGACAGGGCTACGAGCAGTACTTC.

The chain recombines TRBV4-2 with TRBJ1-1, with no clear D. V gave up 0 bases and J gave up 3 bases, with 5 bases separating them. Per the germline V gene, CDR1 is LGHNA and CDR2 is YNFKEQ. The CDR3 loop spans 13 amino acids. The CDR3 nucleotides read TGTGCCAGCAGCCAAGAGAAAGACACTGAAGCTTTCTTT. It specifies CASSQEKDTEAFF.

In DNA form, the CDR3 reads TGTGCCAGCTCACAGAGCCTAGCGGGGGCCGACGCCTACAATGAGCAGTTCTTC. The encoded protein is CASSQSLAGADAYNEQFF. The chain has TRBV18 and TRBJ2-1, with 10 bases that match TRBD2. The CDR3 contains 18 residues. From germline, CDR1 is KGHSH and CDR2 LQKENI. J lost 2 bases, V lost 4 bases, and 11 bases had no gene match.

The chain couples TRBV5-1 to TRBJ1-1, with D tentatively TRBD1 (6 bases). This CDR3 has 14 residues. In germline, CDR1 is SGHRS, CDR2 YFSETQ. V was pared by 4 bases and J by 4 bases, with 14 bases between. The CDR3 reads CASSRKLRGTEAFF. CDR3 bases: TGCGCCAGCAGCAGGAAGCTCAGGGGCACTGAAGCTTTCTTT.

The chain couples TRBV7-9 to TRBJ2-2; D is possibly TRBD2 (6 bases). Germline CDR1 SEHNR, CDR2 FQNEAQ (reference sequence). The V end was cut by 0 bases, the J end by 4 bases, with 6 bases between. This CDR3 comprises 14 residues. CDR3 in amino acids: CASSLAGSTGELFF. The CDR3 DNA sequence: TGTGCCAGCAGCTTAGCCGGGAGCACCGGGGAGCTGTTTTTT.

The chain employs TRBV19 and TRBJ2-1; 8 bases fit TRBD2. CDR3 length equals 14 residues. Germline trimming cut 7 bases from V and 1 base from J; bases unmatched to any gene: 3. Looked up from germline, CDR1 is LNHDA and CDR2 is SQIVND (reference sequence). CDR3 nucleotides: TGTGCCAGTAATACGGGGGGGTCCTACAATGAGCAGTTCTTC. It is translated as CASNTGGSYNEQFF.

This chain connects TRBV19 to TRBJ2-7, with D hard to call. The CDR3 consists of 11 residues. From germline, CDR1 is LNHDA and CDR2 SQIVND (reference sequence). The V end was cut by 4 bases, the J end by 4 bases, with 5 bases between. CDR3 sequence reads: CASSNRYEQYF. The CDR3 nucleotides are TGTGCCAGTAGTAATCGATACGAGCAGTACTTC.

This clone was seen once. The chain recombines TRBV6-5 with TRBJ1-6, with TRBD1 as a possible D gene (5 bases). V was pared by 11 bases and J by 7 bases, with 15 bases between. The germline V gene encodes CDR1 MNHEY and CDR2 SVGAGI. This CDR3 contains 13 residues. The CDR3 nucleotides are TGTGCCCCAGCAGCGACAGTGAATTCACCCCTCCACTTT. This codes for CAPAATVNSPLHF.

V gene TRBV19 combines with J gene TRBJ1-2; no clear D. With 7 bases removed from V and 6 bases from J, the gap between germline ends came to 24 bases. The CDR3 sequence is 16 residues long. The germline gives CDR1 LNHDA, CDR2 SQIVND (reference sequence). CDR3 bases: TGTGCCAGTACCTACGCGAGGGTACCTCAATCAAATGGCTACACCTTC. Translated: CASTYARVPQSNGYTF.

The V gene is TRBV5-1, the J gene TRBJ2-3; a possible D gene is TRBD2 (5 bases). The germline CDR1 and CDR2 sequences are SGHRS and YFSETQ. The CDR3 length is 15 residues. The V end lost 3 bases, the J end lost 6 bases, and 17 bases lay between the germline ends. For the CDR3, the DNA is TGCGCCAGCAGCTCCGGACTCGTGGGCGGGGATACGCAGTATTTT. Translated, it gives CASSSGLVGGDTQYF.

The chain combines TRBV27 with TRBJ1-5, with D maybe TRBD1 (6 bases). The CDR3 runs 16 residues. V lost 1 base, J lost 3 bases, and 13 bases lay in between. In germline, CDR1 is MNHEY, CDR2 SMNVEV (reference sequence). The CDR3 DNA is TGTGCCAGCAGTTTATTTCTGGACAGAAACAATCAGCCCCAGCATTTT. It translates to CASSLFLDRNNQPQHF.